This TCR beta chain came from a study of shared clonotypes between healthy human individuals. Concerning this clone itself: Its antigen is undetermined.

Terminally differentiated effector memory CD45RA+ cells were excluded from the naive CD8 cells, which were CD45RO-negative and positively selected for CCR7. Points from the study as a whole: Rarefaction demonstrated incomplete sorted-subset sequencing despite large depth. Estimated clonotype richness was generally higher in naive than memory subsets. It was the non-shared clonotypes that had lower generation probabilities than clonotypes shared by all four donors.

Germline V gives CDR1 SGHRS, CDR2 YFSETQ. The CDR3 totals 12 residues. With 3 bases removed from V and 8 bases from J, the gap between germline ends came to 11 bases. TCRdb keeps only in-frame clones here, not all; method: immunoSEQ multiplex PCR. The sample includes hundreds of thousands of clones, about 96% of them seen just once. This receptor was obtained from a man in his thirties or forties in good health. The chain recombines TRBV5-1 with TRBJ1-2; possibly TRBD1 for D (6 bases). The sequenced material came from naive CD8+ T cells sorted from blood. The CDR3 nucleotides are TGCGCCAGCAGCTGGGCAGGGGACGGCTACACCTTC. This sequence encodes CASSWAGDGYTF.